Shown below are 19 T cell receptor beta chains from a single sample sequenced in a study of blood T cell repertoires in COVID-19. Libraries were prepared by immunoSEQ multiplex PCR; TCRdb keeps only in-frame clonotypes and omits some of them. The profile covers around 78,000 clones, with approximately 90% appearing a single time and under 1.5% taken by the ten largest. The sample taken for sequencing was PBMCs or T cells enriched from blood (not recorded which). All receptors come from a woman aged 45-60 years with acute COVID-19.

The V and J genes are TRBV28 and TRBJ2-2; TRBD2 might be the D (5 bases). CDR1 MDHEN and CDR2 SYDVKM come from the germline V gene. V lost 1 base and J 5 bases, leaving 8 bases between the germline ends. The CDR3 contains 14 residues. CDR3 sequence: CASSLSRVTGELFF. CDR3 DNA: TGTGCCAGCAGTTTATCGAGGGTAACCGGGGAGCTGTTTTTT.

This chain uses TRBV6-6 with TRBJ1-4, with D perhaps matching TRBD1 (5 bases). The V end lost 2 bases, the J end lost 7 bases, and 11 bases lay between the germline ends. This CDR3 region has 14 residues. Germline V lookup: CDR1 MNHNY, CDR2 SVGAGI (reference sequence). The CDR3 protein is CASSYGQGGEKLFF. The CDR3 DNA follows: TGTGCCAGCAGTTACGGCCAGGGAGGTGAAAAACTGTTTTTT.

The chain has TRBV9 and TRBJ2-2; perhaps TRBD2 as D (6 bases). The ends were cut back, 4 bases at V and 4 bases at J, with 11 bases in the middle. CDR3 length: 14 residues. Germline V gene sequence: CDR1 SGDLS, CDR2 YYNGEE. The CDR3, as DNA: TGTGCCAGCAGCCGGCAGGGAGGCACCGGGGAGCTGTTTTTT. This sequence encodes CASSRQGGTGELFF.

The rearrangement links TRBV11-3 to TRBJ2-3; perhaps TRBD2 as D (5 bases). The CDR3 sequence is 15 residues long. Trimming shortened V by 4 bases and J by 2 bases, and 13 bases separated the two germline ends. Germline values: CDR1 SGHNT, CDR2 YENEEA. CDR3 sequence: CASSSHLAPTDTQYF. The CDR3 bases are TGTGCCAGCAGCTCCCACCTAGCCCCCACAGATACGCAGTATTTT.

The V and J genes are TRBV25-1 and TRBJ1-1, with 8 positions matching TRBD1. The CDR3 covers 14 residues. V trimming: 7 bases; J trimming: 1 base; junction bases outside the gene matches: 5. Germline V gene lookup returns CDR1 MGHDK and CDR2 SYGVNS. The CDR3 DNA sequence: TGTGCCAGCATTCCCGGGACAGGGAACACTGAAGCTTTCTTT. Residues: CASIPGTGNTEAFF.

The rearrangement joins TRBV29-1 to TRBJ2-5; 12 bases match TRBD1. Trimming removed 6 bases from V and 5 bases from J; junction bases left unmatched: 7. The CDR3 is 14 amino acids. Looked up from germline, CDR1 is SQVTM and CDR2 is ANQGSEA. The CDR3 nucleotides read TGCAGCGTCCGGGACAGGGGGCAGTTTGAGACCCAGTACTTC. Translation gives CSVRDRGQFETQYF.

V and J are TRBV7-9 and TRBJ1-5, with 7 bases fitting TRBD1. The V gene end was trimmed by 5 bases and the J gene end by 4 bases; junction bases not matched to a gene: 5. In germline, CDR1 is SEHNR, CDR2 FQNEAQ (reference sequence). CDR3 size: 14 residues. The CDR3 DNA follows: TGTGCCAGCAGCCCCGGGACAGAGAATCAGCCCCAGCATTTT. This translates into CASSPGTENQPQHF.

The rearrangement uses TRBV4-2 and TRBJ2-2; a possible D gene is TRBD1 (6 bases). This CDR3 has 13 residues. Germline CDR1 and CDR2: LGHNA and YNFKEQ. With 8 bases removed from V and 4 bases from J, the gap between germline ends came to 11 bases. CDR3 in DNA: TGTGCCAGCGGCAGGGGCGGCACCGGGGAGCTGTTTTTT. As protein: CASGRGGTGELFF.

V usage is TRBV7-2 and J usage is TRBJ1-2; D unclear. Germline loops: CDR1 SGHTA, CDR2 FQGNSA. The CDR3 is 13 amino acids. V was cut by 3 bases and J by 2 bases, with 7 bases left in between. The CDR3 nucleotides are TGTGCCAGCAGCTTTGACAAAAACTATGGCTACACCTTC. Translation gives CASSFDKNYGYTF.

This chain connects TRBV4-3 to TRBJ2-3; 13 positions match TRBD2. The V and J ends lost 4 bases and 3 bases, in that order; junction bases with no gene match: 1. CDR3 length equals 15 residues. CDR1 and CDR2 from the germline V gene are LGHNA and YSLEER. DNA for the CDR3: TGCGCCAGCAGCCGACTAGCGGGGGGAACAGATACGCAGTATTTT. Its protein product is CASSRLAGGTDTQYF.

Note on this clone: The DNA is left out, because the CDR3 cannot be placed on it with certainty; the CDR3 is given as TCRdb lists it. The chain joins TRBV19 to TRBJ1-5; TRBD1 is taken as the D call from the table, unchecked against the DNA. Termini included, the CDR3 measures 15 amino acids. Germline CDR1 is LNHDA and CDR2 is SQIVND (reference sequence). This chain's CDR3 is CASSSDRVGKGSPHF.

The chain carries TRBV6-2 or TRBV6-3 and TRBJ2-2; 8 bases are shared with TRBD2. Germline V CDR1 and CDR2: MNHEY, SVGEGT. This CDR3 region has 16 residues. The ends lost 2 bases at V and 1 base at J; junction bases unmatched: 3. The CDR3 reads CASSYDLAGNTGELFF. As DNA, the CDR3 is TGTGCCAGCAGTTACGACCTAGCGGGGAACACCGGGGAGCTGTTTTTT.

The chain carries TRBV7-6 and TRBJ2-2; D may be TRBD2 (6 bases). V dropped 2 bases and J dropped 2 bases, with 21 bases sitting between them. CDR1 is SGHVS, CDR2 FNYEAQ, per germline. The CDR3 has 19 amino acids. The CDR3 nucleotides are TGTGCCAGCAGCTTAAACCTTCGGGGGACCCCTAAAAACACCGGGGAGCTGTTTTTT. Its protein is CASSLNLRGTPKNTGELFF.

The rearrangement joins TRBV16 to TRBJ2-3, with 7 nucleotides matching TRBD1. The CDR3 has 15 amino acids. Germline-derived CDR1 and CDR2 are KGHSY and FQNENV. V dropped 3 bases and J dropped 5; count of bases not matched to a gene: 8. The CDR3 reads CASSHPERQGDTQYF. The DNA of the CDR3 is TGTGCCAGCAGCCACCCTGAGCGACAGGGAGATACGCAGTATTTT.

The gene calls are TRBV7-6 and TRBJ2-7; maybe TRBD1 (5 bases). The CDR3 is 14 amino acids. V was shortened by 5 bases and J by 1 base, with 12 bases between the two germline ends. Per the germline V gene, CDR1 is SGHVS and CDR2 is FNYEAQ. CDR3 region: CASSPRQNSYEQYF. The CDR3 DNA follows: TGTGCCAGCAGCCCTCGACAGAATTCCTACGAGCAGTACTTC.

The V call is TRBV5-1, the J call TRBJ1-3, with TRBD1 as a possible D gene (5 bases). From germline, CDR1 is SGHRS and CDR2 YFSETQ. Trimming cost V 2 bases and J 0 bases, with 9 bases left between them. The CDR3 has 15 residues. This CDR3 reads CASSFGTFSGNTIYF. For the CDR3, the DNA is TGCGCCAGCAGCTTTGGGACTTTCTCTGGAAACACCATATATTTT.

This sequence joins TRBV6-4 and TRBJ1-1; D is unclear. V gave up 5 bases and J gave up 2 bases, with 9 bases separating them. CDR3 length: 13 residues. Germline-derived CDR1 and CDR2 are MRHNA and SNTAGT. CDR3 protein: CASSRLGNTEAFF. CDR3 in DNA: TGTGCCAGCAGTCGGTTGGGCAACACTGAAGCTTTCTTT.

The V gene is TRBV5-4, the J gene TRBJ2-1; D not resolved. The CDR3 consists of 11 residues. Trimming stripped 0 bases from V and 16 bases from J, with 11 bases between. CDR1 SGHNT and CDR2 YYREEE come from the germline V gene (reference sequence). The CDR3 reads CASSLGSIRFF. The CDR3 DNA follows: TGTGCCAGCAGCTTGGGTTCTATAAGATTCTTC.

The chain joins TRBV5-4 to TRBJ2-5, with D possibly being TRBD2 (8 bases). The germline V and J ends were trimmed by 0 bases and 5 bases, with 14 bases remaining between them. Germline V CDR1 and CDR2: SGHNT, YYREEE (reference sequence). This CDR3 region has 15 residues. The CDR3 protein is CASSLGQGGGETQYF. The CDR3 bases are TGTGCCAGCAGCTTGGGACAGGGCGGGGGGGAGACCCAGTACTTC.